The present TCR beta chain was sequenced within a study of cytomegalovirus exposure and HLA in healthy donors (dated by TCRdb to about 2017). About the investigation overall: According to an earlier analysis of 550 to 750 of the donors, roughly 180 million T cells yielded 117 million unique TCR beta sequences and approximately 300 Gb of sequence data. Roughly 300 gigabases of sequencing data and around 87 million unique TCR sequences were included in an early release covering about 700 HLA-typed donors. Of the roughly 400 genotyped donors, roughly 80% fell in the genetic ancestry cluster associated with self-reported Caucasian donors. The study aimed to test whether signatures of past pathogen exposure could be identified by cataloging public T cell receptors. The study profiled the T cell repertoires of under 850 subjects by immunosequencing and related them to cytomegalovirus serostatus. Along with the approximately 700-subject first cohort, a separate validation cohort of 120 different subjects was used. The study combined high-throughput TCR immunosequencing, statistical association of individual TCRs with disease status, and machine learning to predict cytomegalovirus infection status. A later analysis re-analyzed previously published TCR beta repertoires from 650 to 800 donors and added high-resolution HLA genotyping to study TCR occurrence patterns. In the later analysis, no new phenotypic data were used to find candidate immune exposures; instead, reliance was placed on TCR beta sequences and their occurrence across donors. An earlier analysis of 587 of the donors used high-throughput TCR beta sequencing to judge whether each TCR beta V gene segment behaved as functional or pseudogenic. Donor age, sex, ethnicity and CMV serostatus were compiled alongside the repertoire data. A later genetic analysis used genome-wide SNP genotypes for about three fifths of the 666 donors, treating that subset as a discovery cohort. Every discovery cohort repertoire had been produced on one sequencing platform. Both class I and class II loci were covered by HLA typing, at four-digit resolution. The number of typed donors differed by locus: roughly 620-640 for A, B, C, DRB1 and DQB1; some 540 for DQA1; 600 to 610 for DPA1; and about 450 for DPB1. Because of strong linkage in the cohort, roughly five DR-DQ haplotypes were treated as single units for association and clustering. On average, 235,054 unique TCR beta nucleotide sequences were sequenced per donor among some 430 genotyped donors of the cohort, with about 19% of those sequences being non-productive.

On the study overall, not on this receptor specifically: Linkage disequilibrium might explain the correlated functional status among segregating V segments, but an unknown experimental factor could not be ruled out. The classifier was reported to diagnose cytomegalovirus status with high specificity and sensitivity in both the original cohort and the validation cohort. Compared with equally common non-associated chains, HLA-associated TCR beta chains in a later analysis were more clonally expanded and had lower generation probabilities. Because counts were too low, roughly 18 rarely observed V segments, including chromosome 9 orphons, were left out of the earlier analysis of over 550 of the donors. An association between a missense DCLRE1C variant and V-gene and J-gene trimming of TCR beta chains was found in a later genetic analysis and replicated in an independent cohort. A total of 164 TCR beta chains were listed by the study as associated with cytomegalovirus. When HLA alleles, especially DR and DQ, strongly co-occurred, attributing TCR associations to individual alleles was difficult. A few of the identified cytomegalovirus-associated TCR beta chains were confirmed in vitro to be specific for cytomegalovirus antigens. The cohort was sequenced for TCR beta chains only, and without alpha or paired-chain data the features that could be detected were limited. Some IMGT-functional V segments, including TRBV6-2 and TRBV6-3, could not be distinguished by the 87-base-pair reads and were therefore excluded. Most TCR sequences were observed very rarely across donors, whereas some public TCRs were present in many individuals. A later analysis reported that several top co-occurrence clusters appeared linked to parvovirus B19, influenza, CMV and Epstein-Barr virus. At a false discovery rate of 0.05, a later analysis linked under 20,000 TCR beta sequences to specific HLA alleles. The authors suggested that the approach could potentially be extended to other disease states and immunological phenotypes. A further reported finding was that TCR beta sequences accurately predicted the HLA-A and HLA-B alleles for most subjects in the first cohort. Presence/absence analyses assumed roughly uniform sequencing depth across donors, an assumption that may not hold. The only immune exposure information available for the cohort was CMV serostatus. In an earlier analysis of about 540 of the donors, most TCR beta V segments were observed in productive rearrangements about 87% or about 30% of the time, broadly matching IMGT annotations. A later genetic analysis reported fewer N-insertions in productive TCRs among donors in an Asian-associated ancestry cluster than the roughly 620-donor mean. The sequencing pipeline was judged likely to have produced a cluster of highly shared sequence variants as a technical artifact. Because HLA typing was missing for some donors at each locus, association tests included only the typed subset. According to a later analysis, TCR association rates differed among HLA loci, with DRB1 alleles showing the most associated TCRs and HLA-C alleles showing the fewest. Most CMV-associated TCR beta chains appeared to be HLA-restricted in a later analysis, and the HLA associations seemed to be driven largely by CMV exposure.

Regarding this clone: Its antigen remains undetermined. The sample holds no much larger clone one base away, and base qualities are not on file.

V is pruned by 5 bases and J by 3 bases, leaving 10 bases of the junction without a gene match. From the cysteine up to the phenylalanine, the CDR3 has a length of 16 residues. The retained sequence is limited to the CDR3, 48 bases, with the frame set at the first base. CDR1 MDHEN and CDR2 SYDVKM are derived from the germline V gene. The protocol used for the library was the immunoSEQ multiplex PCR assay. A mixture of 60 forward primers for TCR Vbeta segments and 13 reverse primers for TCR Jbeta segments was used in the multiplex PCR. Amplification of the CDR3 region of rearranged TCR beta genes was performed with a multiplex PCR assay on genomic DNA. The Illumina HiSeq System was used to sequence the amplified TCR beta libraries as 87-base-pair reads. From the authors' description of their analysis: Across the 670 or so repertoires, a later analysis counted approximately 75 million unique TCR beta chains, around 11 million of which were shared by at least two donors. Raw reads were error-corrected and collapsed into unique sequences by a nearest-neighbor algorithm in which closely related sequences were merged to remove PCR and sequencing errors. Alignment of CDR3 sequences to IMGT reference sequences was used to assign V, D and J gene segments. Each retained sequence needed at least a six-nucleotide match to both a V gene segment and a J gene segment. A rearrangement counted as productive if the CDR3 had no stop codons and remained in frame with V and J, and every other rearrangement counted as non-productive. Following IMGT convention, CDR3 was defined as the stretch from the second conserved V-encoded cysteine to the conserved J-encoded phenylalanine. In an earlier analysis of 550 to 650 of the donors, sequences lacking an unambiguous match to a single V gene segment were excluded. An earlier analysis of approximately 590 of the donors classified V segments as functional when productive rearrangements were above 56.7% and as segregating when the standard deviation between donors was above 5%. A statistical classification framework was developed to diagnose cytomegalovirus status using the catalog of TCR beta chain sequences. V and J gene assignment, in a later analysis, came from comparing TCR nucleotide sequences with IMGT/GENE-DB human TR gene sequences. A later analysis assigned CDR3 sequences and most-parsimonious VDJ recombination scenarios with the TCRdist pipeline. In a later analysis, each TCR beta chain was defined by its CDR3 amino acid sequence together with its V-gene family, and reads without a unique V-gene family were excluded. To address suspected cross-contamination and a sequencing artifact, a later analysis removed 592 highly shared, low-generation-probability nucleotide sequences. A later analysis calculated a clonal expansion index for each public chain from normalized within-repertoire ranks of inferred template counts. In a later analysis, generation probabilities were computed with a VDJ recombination model fitted to out-of-frame rearrangements, and the resulting probabilities were checked against IGoR. In a later analysis, hypergeometric tests were used to score TCR-TCR, TCR-HLA and TCR-CMV co-occurrence, with a repertoire-size bias correction applied to TCR pairs. False discovery rates were estimated in a later analysis by permuting HLA or CMV assignments 20 times. In a later analysis, co-occurring TCRs were grouped using DBSCAN, with TCRdist sequence similarity added in when clustering inside HLA-allele-positive subsets. Repertoires with fewer than 30,000 or more than 120,000 public chains were left out of co-occurrence clustering, as were five repertoires with anomalous nucleotide sharing. The immuneACCESS repertoire file appears here via TCRdb, limited to in-frame rearrangements. These files lack a portion of the clones; in checked studies, under half of the deficit traces to unresolved V genes, and the cause of the others is not known. V, J and clone size were drawn from that table, and D and trimming were deduced from the DNA. The table for this sample lists about 100,000 clones; around 80% of them were counted only once. Approximately 1.2% of the sample is held by the ten biggest clonotypes.

The cohort was made up of roughly 670 healthy bone marrow donors. All cohort members were sampled while nominally healthy, although unrecorded immune exposures were likely present. The donor tested CMV seronegative, placing the donor among the roughly 400 seronegative members of the cohort. Every donor gave a peripheral blood sample, and the peripheral blood mononuclear cells from that sample were used for TCR beta sequencing. The Qiagen DNeasy Blood Extraction Kit was used to extract genomic DNA from the blood cell samples. The sequence derives from a woman aged 18-29 years in good health and CMV-seronegative. The specimen was PBMCs. This receptor chain uses TRBV28 and TRBJ1-2; 9 bases in the middle match TRBD1. The nucleotide sequence is given as TGTGCCAGCAGTAAGGCCCCCCGGACAGGGGACTATGGCTACACCTTC. This sequence encodes CASSKAPRTGDYGYTF.